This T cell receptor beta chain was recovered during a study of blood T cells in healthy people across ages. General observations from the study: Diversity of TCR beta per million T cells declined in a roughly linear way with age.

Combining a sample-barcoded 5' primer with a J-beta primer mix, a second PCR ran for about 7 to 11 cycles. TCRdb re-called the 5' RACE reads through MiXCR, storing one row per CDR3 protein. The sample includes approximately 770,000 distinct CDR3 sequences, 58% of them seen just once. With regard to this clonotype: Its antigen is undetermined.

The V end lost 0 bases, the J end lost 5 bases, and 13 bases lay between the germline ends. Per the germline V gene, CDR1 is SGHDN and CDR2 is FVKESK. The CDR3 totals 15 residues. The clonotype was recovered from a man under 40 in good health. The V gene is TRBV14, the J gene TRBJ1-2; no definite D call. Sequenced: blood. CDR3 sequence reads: CASSQDVKGWYGYTF. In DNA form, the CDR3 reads TGTGCCAGCAGCCAAGATGTAAAGGGATGGTATGGCTACACCTTC.